The 20 T cell receptor beta chains given below trace back to one sample, sequenced in a study of T cell responses to AZD1222 COVID-19 vaccine. TCRdb's copy holds only in-frame clones and misses some; the assay was immunoSEQ multiplex PCR. This repertoire shows approximately 150,000 clones, around 90% found once; its top ten account for under 7%. The sequences come from peripheral blood, collected 28 days after the second dose of the MenACWY control vaccine. The receptors derive from an adult who received the MenACWY meningococcal vaccine as a control.

CDR3 loop: CASSYSRVSMNTEAFF. CDR3 bases: TGTGCCAGCAGTTACTCGAGGGTCAGCATGAACACTGAAGCTTTCTTT. This chain uses TRBV6-2 or TRBV6-3 with TRBJ1-1; D not resolved. Germline V gene sequence: CDR1 MNHEY, CDR2 SVGEGT. Deletions cut 0 bases from V and 0 bases from J, with 11 bases between. The CDR3 runs 16 residues.

The V and J genes are TRBV23-1 and TRBJ1-3; D remains ambiguous. TRBV23-1 is classed as an ORF, of uncertain function. The CDR3 is made up of 9 amino acids. Between the trimmed V and J ends, which lost 8 bases and 5 bases, there was a span of 1 base. Here the CDR3 reads CASRNTIYF. The CDR3 nucleotides read TGCGCCAGCCGAAACACCATATATTTT.

The chain carries TRBV11-3 and TRBJ2-7; TRBD1 might be the D (6 bases). CDR1 is SGHNT, CDR2 YENEEA, per germline. The CDR3 totals 13 residues. V was trimmed by 7 bases and J by 3 bases, leaving 13 bases between them. The CDR3 sequence: CASTRDTIYEQYF. DNA of the CDR3: TGTGCCAGCACCCGGGACACCATCTACGAGCAGTACTTC.

The J gene is TRBJ1-2, the V gene TRBV13, with D unresolved. With 1 base removed from V and 3 bases from J, the gap between germline ends came to 6 bases. CDR3 length equals 13 residues. CDR1 is PRHDT, CDR2 FYEKMQ, per germline (reference sequence). The CDR3: CASSLVGDYGYTF. As DNA, the CDR3 is TGTGCCAGCAGCTTAGTTGGGGACTATGGCTACACCTTC.

This chain uses TRBV11-3 with TRBJ2-5; D is unclear. There are 12 residues in the CDR3. Germline-derived CDR1 and CDR2 are SGHNT and YENEEA. Trimming took 5 bases from V and 5 from J, leaving 9 bases between them. This CDR3 reads CASSIVEETQYF. The CDR3 DNA reads as TGTGCCAGCAGCATTGTTGAGGAGACCCAGTACTTC. Combining the CDR3 with reference TRBV11-3 and TRBJ2-5 gives the whole variable domain EAGVVQSPRYKIIEKKQPVAFWCNPISGHNTLYWYLQNLGQGPELLIRYENEEAVDDSQLPKDRFSAERLKGVDSTLKIQPAELGDSAVYLCASSIVEETQYFGPGTRLLVL.

The CDR3 nucleotides are TGTGCCAGCAGCCAAGATAAGCCTAGCTCCTACGAGCAGTACTTC. As protein: CASSQDKPSSYEQYF. This chain links TRBV4-2 with TRBJ2-7; the D is unclear. The CDR3 covers 15 residues. Trimming took 0 bases from V and 0 from J, leaving 9 bases between them. CDR1 and CDR2 from the germline V gene are LGHNA and YNFKEQ.

This chain links TRBV3-1 (or the pseudogene TRBV3-2) with TRBJ1-5, with 10 bases fitting TRBD1. The CDR3 runs 14 residues. J lost 7 bases, V lost 5 bases, and 5 bases had no gene match. Per germline, CDR1 LGHDT and CDR2 YNNKEL (reference sequence). The CDR3 bases are TGTGCCAGCAGCATTGGACAGGGGGGACAGCCCCAGCATTTT. Protein product: CASSIGQGGQPQHF.

The rearrangement joins TRBV2 to TRBJ1-1; D is undetermined. V dropped 1 base and J dropped 0 bases, with 18 bases sitting between them. CDR1 and CDR2 (germline): SNHLY, FYNNEI. The CDR3 runs to 18 residues. Here the CDR3 reads CASSEDEPHRVMNTEAFF. The CDR3 nucleotides read TGTGCCAGCAGTGAAGACGAACCACACAGAGTCATGAACACTGAAGCTTTCTTT.

J is TRBJ2-2 and V is TRBV14; no firm D call. The V end was cut by 1 base, the J end by 6 bases, with 6 bases between. The germline V gene encodes CDR1 SGHDN and CDR2 FVKESK. This CDR3 is 13 amino acids long. CDR3 loop: CASSQAAAGELFF. DNA of the CDR3: TGTGCCAGCAGCCAAGCCGCCGCCGGGGAGCTGTTTTTT.

The V and J genes are TRBV7-2 and TRBJ2-1; 14 nucleotides match TRBD2. V lost 6 bases, J lost 7 bases, and 5 bases stayed unmatched. The CDR3 is 15 residues long. Per germline, CDR1 SGHTA and CDR2 FQGNSA. The CDR3 sequence is CASSWTSGRLNEQFF. CDR3 DNA: TGTGCCAGCAGTTGGACTAGCGGGAGGCTAAATGAGCAGTTCTTC. Variable domain in full (rest from reference TRBV7-2 and TRBJ2-1): GAGVSQSPSNKVTEKGKDVELRCDPISGHTALYWYRQSLGQGLEFLIYFQGNSAPDKSGLPSDRFSAERTGGSVSTLTIQRTQQEDSAVYLCASSWTSGRLNEQFFGPGTRLTVL.

This clone was picked up a small number of times. V and J are TRBV24-1 and TRBJ2-1; 13 nucleotides agree with TRBD2. Germline V gives CDR1 KGHDR, CDR2 SFDVKD. Trimming at V came to 2 bases and at J to 4 bases, leaving 10 bases not matched to a gene. CDR3 length: 19 residues. This CDR3 reads CATSDSGTSGVSNYNEQFF. DNA for the CDR3: TGTGCCACCAGTGATTCAGGGACTAGCGGGGTGTCTAATTACAATGAGCAGTTCTTC.

The CDR3 coding sequence is TGTGCCAGCAGCCCACTCGCGAACACCGGGGAGCTGTTTTTT. It is translated as CASSPLANTGELFF. The chain couples TRBV9 to TRBJ2-2, with D hard to call. The germline gives CDR1 SGDLS, CDR2 YYNGEE. Deletions cut 4 bases from V and 0 bases from J, with 7 bases between. The CDR3 is 14 residues long.

This clone was counted once. CDR3 region: CASSVKGADTEAFF. CDR3 DNA sequence: TGTGCCAGCAGCGTCAAGGGGGCGGACACTGAAGCTTTCTTT. The chain couples TRBV7-9 to TRBJ1-1; 7 nucleotides line up with TRBD1. After removal of 5 bases from V and 3 bases from J, the junction contained 6 bases not matched to a gene. The CDR3 length is 14 residues. Per the germline V gene, CDR1 is SEHNR and CDR2 is FQNEAQ (reference sequence).

This clone appeared a few times. V is TRBV7-3 and J is TRBJ2-7, with 7 bases matching TRBD1. V shed 5 bases and J 0 bases; nucleotides not matched to a gene: 4. Germline loops: CDR1 SGHTA, CDR2 FQGTGA. This CDR3 has 14 residues. CDR3 coding DNA: TGTGCCAGCAGCCCCGGGACAGTCTCCTACGAGCAGTACTTC. Its protein product is CASSPGTVSYEQYF.

The chain links TRBV3-1 (or the pseudogene TRBV3-2) to TRBJ2-3, with 8 bases fitting TRBD2. The trim removed 4 bases at V and 6 bases at J, leaving 9 bases unmatched. CDR1 is LGHDT, CDR2 YNNKEL, per germline (reference sequence). There are 15 residues in the CDR3. CDR3 in DNA: TGTGCCAGCAGCCGACTGCGGGGGGCCGGGGATACGCAGTATTTT. Amino acid sequence: CASSRLRGAGDTQYF.

This chain joins TRBV4-3 and TRBJ1-2; D may be TRBD1 (5 bases). This CDR3 has 14 residues. V was pared by 1 base and J by 4 bases, with 10 bases between. The V gene's germline CDR1 is LGHNA and CDR2 YSLEER. CDR3 DNA sequence: TGCGCCAGCAGCCAAGGTCAGGGTGGCTATGGCTACACCTTC. It translates to CASSQGQGGYGYTF.

This rearrangement joins TRBV18 to TRBJ2-7, with D possibly matching TRBD1 (6 bases). Germline assignment: CDR1 KGHSH and CDR2 LQKENI. The CDR3 loop spans 15 amino acids. Trimming shortened V by 4 bases and J by 2 bases, and 15 bases separated the two germline ends. The chain's CDR3 is CASSRLGTSPYEQYF. The CDR3 DNA sequence: TGTGCCAGCTCACGGCTCGGGACATCCCCCTACGAGCAGTACTTC.

This chain uses TRBV4-3 with TRBJ2-7, with 7 bases aligning to TRBD1. Germline CDR1 is LGHNA and CDR2 is YSLEER. This CDR3 contains 15 residues. Trimming took 2 bases from V and 2 from J; bases not matched to a gene: 6. This chain's CDR3 is CASSQLRTGTYEQYF. DNA of the CDR3: TGCGCCAGCAGCCAACTCAGGACAGGTACCTACGAGCAGTACTTC.

The chain couples TRBV7-3 to TRBJ2-3; tentatively, D is TRBD1 (6 bases). Germline assignment: CDR1 SGHTA and CDR2 FQGTGA. There are 14 residues in the CDR3. The ends were cut back, 2 bases at V and 3 bases at J, with 9 bases in the middle. The CDR3 region is CASSLGQSTDTQYF. In DNA, the CDR3 is TGTGCCAGCAGCTTAGGACAGAGTACAGATACGCAGTATTTT. Together with reference TRBV7-3 and TRBJ2-3, the CDR3 gives the full variable domain: GAGVSQTPSNKVTEKGKYVELRCDPISGHTALYWYRQSLGQGPEFLIYFQGTGAADDSGLPNDRFFAVRPEGSVSTLKIQRTERGDSAVYLCASSLGQSTDTQYFGPGTRLTVL.

The gene calls are TRBV19 and TRBJ1-5; D unclear. CDR3 length: 15 amino acids. Germline V gene data show CDR1 as LNHDA and CDR2 as SQIVND (reference sequence). Trimming shortened V by 5 bases and J by 0 bases, and 11 bases separated the two germline ends. CDR3 loop: CASSAPSYSNQPQHF. Written as DNA, the CDR3 is TGTGCCAGTAGTGCCCCATCGTATAGCAATCAGCCCCAGCATTTT.